Detailed here is one T cell receptor beta chain. This clone has a single count. The antigen it recognizes is unknown. Base qualities are missing; no much larger clone stands one base away. The data belong to a study of pediatric ulcerative colitis (dated by TCRdb to the late 2010s). Context from the whole study: Seven ulcerative colitis patients had pancolitis and two had left-sided colitis, with histology consistent with ulcerative colitis in all. The Pediatric Ulcerative Colitis Activity Index classified a couple of patients as having mild disease, four as having moderate disease and three as having acute severe colitis. From nine newly diagnosed, treatment-naive pediatric ulcerative colitis patients and four non-IBD control children, paired blood and rectal samples were collected. Overall study outcomes, separate from this receptor: For technical reasons, the blood samples of a couple of patients yielded substantially fewer templates, so those samples were excluded from the blood-rectal overlap analysis. Rectal repertoire features separated controls, mild-moderate and acute severe colitis patients; acute severe colitis showed reduced rectal diversity due to clonal expansions. The healthy control group was small, consisting of only a few individuals. Two rectal CDR3 clonotypes turned up in every ulcerative colitis patient but in none of the controls. Compared with controls, ulcerative colitis patients showed significantly higher autologous blood-rectal clonal overlap, a finding that suggests increased T cell trafficking to inflamed tissue. Because the repertoires came from total lymphocyte DNA, rare subsets such as regulatory T cells may have patterns that are not reflected. T cells from blood may have been included in the rectal pinch biopsies, particularly in patients with overt colitis.

Rearranged CDR3 beta regions were amplified from genomic DNA with multiplex V and J primers using the immunoSEQ TRB Survey service. Survey-level sequencing depth of up to 500,000 reads per sample was used to keep depth equal across samples. The libraries were purified and pooled, then sequenced using Illumina technology. The authors processed their data as follows. Productive clonality, sample overlap, pairwise scatters, CDR3 beta length, V/D/J gene usage and productiveness were assessed with immunoSEQ online tools. Calculated diversity was defined as the number of unique rearrangements divided by total templates times 100, and Shannon and Simpson indices were additionally computed. Z-score normalized data were analyzed by principal component analysis with the R prcomp function and the ggbiplot package. Morisita's index was used to quantify blood-rectal clonal overlap within each subject. The immuneACCESS repertoire file appears here via TCRdb, limited to in-frame rearrangements. These files lack a portion of the clones; in checked studies, under half of the deficit traces to unresolved V genes, and the cause of the others is not known. D and trimming were read from the DNA, whereas the V and J calls and clone size are those reported in that table. Counted in this sample were approximately 38,000 clones; over 70% of them appeared once. The leading ten clones occupy roughly 8.6% of the sample.

During colonoscopy, one to two rectal pinch biopsies were obtained for research purposes. Before the diagnostic colonoscopy, none of the ulcerative colitis patients had been given any immunosuppressive medication. Before DNA isolation, rectal biopsies were subjected to proteinase K digestion. The Wizard kit (Promega) was used to extract genomic DNA from both blood and intestinal samples. The V end loses 4 bases and the J end loses 6 bases, and a stretch of 13 bases separates them. There are 13 amino acids in the CDR3, from cysteine to phenylalanine inclusive. The DNA shown is the 39-base CDR3, in frame from base 1. The germline V gene sets CDR1 to SQVTM and CDR2 to ANQGSEA.

The receptor was isolated from a boy younger than 18 with severe ulcerative colitis. Input material: gut tissue. The chain employs TRBV29-1 and TRBJ1-5; TRBD1 is perhaps the D gene, given 5 matching bases. CDR3 reads: CSVAGSIGQPQHF. The sequenced DNA: TGCAGCGTTGCAGGGAGTATCGGTCAGCCCCAGCATTTT.